This entry describes one TCR beta chain. After extraction with the RNeasy kit, about 0.45 to 1 ug of the RNA was reverse transcribed using random hexamers. A single record per CDR3 protein comes from TCRdb applying MiXCR to the immunoSEQ multiplex PCR reads. This table has around 20,000 distinct CDR3 sequences, 85% to 95% appearing once. In germline, CDR1 is SGDLS, CDR2 YYNGEE. V gave up 4 bases and J gave up 3 bases; unmatched junction bases: 10. The CDR3 contains 16 residues. The record originates from a study of CD8 T cells in Susac syndrome. Sequencing was performed on CD8+ T cells from PBMCs. The clonotype comes from a human donor in good health. V gene TRBV9 combines with J gene TRBJ2-7; TRBD2 agrees at 10 bases. The CDR3 DNA sequence: TGTGCCAGCAGCAAAGAAATTTTAGCGGGAGGCTACGAGCAGTACTTC. Its protein is CASSKEILAGGYEQYF. Together with reference TRBV9 and TRBJ2-7, the CDR3 gives the full variable domain: DSGVTQTPKHLITATGQRVTLRCSPRSGDLSVYWYQQSLDQGLQFLIQYYNGEERAKGNILERFSAQQFPDLHSELNLSSLELGDSALYFCASSKEILAGGYEQYFGPGTRLTVT.